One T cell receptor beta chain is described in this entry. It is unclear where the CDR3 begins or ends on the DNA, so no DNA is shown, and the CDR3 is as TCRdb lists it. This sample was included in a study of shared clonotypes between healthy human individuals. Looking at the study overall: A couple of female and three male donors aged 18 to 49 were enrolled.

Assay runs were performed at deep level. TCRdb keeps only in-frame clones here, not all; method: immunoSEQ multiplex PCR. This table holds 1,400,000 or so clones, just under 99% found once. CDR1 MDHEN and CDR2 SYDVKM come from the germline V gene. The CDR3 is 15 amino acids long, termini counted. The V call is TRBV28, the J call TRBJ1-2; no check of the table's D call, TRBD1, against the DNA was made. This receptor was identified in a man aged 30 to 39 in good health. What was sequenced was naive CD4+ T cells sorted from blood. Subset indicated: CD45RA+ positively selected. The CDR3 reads CASSSPVGAGAPFTF.